These T cell receptor beta chains were read from a single sample in a study of shared clonotypes between healthy human individuals. Profiled with immunoSEQ multiplex PCR; TCRdb holds only in-frame clones, not every one. This sample has approximately 2,200,000 clones, with about 93% found just once. The sample taken for sequencing was naive CD8+ T cells from PBMCs. The receptors derive from a man aged 18 to 29 in good health. Some clones in this sample may be carry-over from other donors' samples. Each CDR3 is given with its conserved first and last residue. The order of the fields is V gene, J gene, D gene, clone size, CDR3 protein, CDR3 DNA. The D gene is left open where the match is weak. A clone size is listed for some rows: how often the clone was seen (once, few, many), or a class if it is expanded.

>TRBV28|TRBJ2-3|.|.
CASSFTGNSAQYF
TGTGCCAGCAGTTTTACAGGGAACTCGGCGCAGTATTTT
>TRBV5-6|TRBJ1-5|.|.
CASIPLGSDQPQHF
TGTGCCAGCATCCCCCTCGGCAGCGATCAGCCCCAGCATTTT
>TRBV10-3|TRBJ1-1|.|.
CAISDMAGEPNTEAFF
TGTGCCATCAGTGACATGGCAGGGGAACCGAACACTGAAGCTTTCTTT
>TRBV11-3|TRBJ2-5|TRBD2|.
CASSLWTSQETQYF
TGTGCCAGCAGCTTATGGACTAGTCAAGAGACCCAGTACTTC
>TRBV9|TRBJ2-1|TRBD2|few
CASSGGSYLNEQFF
TGTGCCAGCAGCGGCGGGAGTTATCTCAATGAGCAGTTCTTC
>TRBV7-2|TRBJ2-1|TRBD2|.
CASSLSGRALNEQFF
TGTGCCAGCAGCCTTAGCGGGAGGGCTCTCAATGAGCAGTTCTTC
>TRBV2|TRBJ2-3|.|.
CASRGRWADTQYF
TGTGCCAGCCGCGGGCGATGGGCAGATACGCAGTATTTT
>TRBV10-3|TRBJ2-5|.|.
CAISDPDRIQETQYF
TGTGCCATCAGTGACCCGGACAGAATCCAAGAGACCCAGTACTTC
>TRBV15|TRBJ2-3|TRBD2|.
CATSRGVAGGPRDTQYF
TGTGCCACCAGCAGAGGAGTCGCGGGAGGGCCCAGAGATACGCAGTATTTT
>TRBV28|TRBJ2-7|TRBD1|.
CASSLDLGTGTHEQYF
TGTGCCAGCAGTTTGGATCTAGGGACAGGGACCCACGAGCAGTACTTC
>TRBV30|TRBJ2-1|TRBD2|.
CAWSGIHGTSGRPSYNEQFF
TGTGCCTGGAGCGGAATACACGGGACTAGCGGGAGGCCGTCCTACAATGAGCAGTTCTTC
>TRBV4-1|TRBJ2-5|.|.
CASSQVSANQETQYF
TGCGCCAGCAGCCAAGTTTCGGCCAACCAAGAGACCCAGTACTTC
>TRBV14|TRBJ1-2|.|once
CASSPFLSTVSYGYTF
TGTGCCAGCAGCCCTTTCCTTTCGACCGTTAGCTATGGCTACACCTTC
>TRBV28|TRBJ2-3|.|.
CASSLYISTDTQYF
TGTGCCAGCAGTTTATACATAAGCACAGATACGCAGTATTTT
>TRBV2|TRBJ1-3|TRBD1|once
CASHDPGQGAIGGNTIYF
TGTGCCAGCCATGACCCGGGACAGGGGGCAATAGGCGGAAACACCATATATTTT
>TRBV25-1|TRBJ1-2|TRBD1|once
CASRGPTGQRNYGYTF
TGTGCCAGCAGGGGCCCTACGGGACAGCGTAACTATGGCTACACCTTC
>TRBV14|TRBJ2-5|TRBD2|once
CASSQGLAGVGETQYF
TGTGCCAGCAGCCAAGGTCTAGCGGGAGTAGGTGAGACCCAGTACTTC
>TRBV28|TRBJ1-5|.|once
CASSLFRVGNQPQHF
TGTGCCAGCAGTTTATTCCGGGTTGGCAATCAGCCCCAGCATTTT
>TRBV12-5|TRBJ2-2|.|once
CASGLSVIIGGRVGGELFF
TGTGCTAGTGGTTTGTCCGTTATCATCGGAGGTCGCGTTGGCGGGGAGCTGTTTTTT
>TRBV27|TRBJ1-4|.|.
CASRGLGDEKLFF
TGTGCCAGCAGGGGATTAGGCGATGAAAAACTGTTTTTT